Below, 29 T cell receptor beta chains from the same sample are listed, as sequenced in a study of blood T cell repertoires in COVID-19. Sequencing used immunoSEQ multiplex PCR; TCRdb keeps in-frame clones, though not all of them. Of about 50,000 clones in the sample, roughly 84% are singletons; the top ten hold more than 13%. Sequencing input: peripheral blood. The receptors stem from a human donor in a cohort sampled during active COVID-19.

This clone showed up just a few times. The chain carries TRBV7-3 and TRBJ1-4, with D possibly matching TRBD1 (6 bases). The CDR3 has 12 residues. CDR1 SGHTA and CDR2 FQGTGA come from the germline V gene. V lost 0 bases and J lost 14, with 10 bases in between. This CDR3 reads CASSLTPRGLFF. CDR3 DNA sequence: TGTGCCAGCAGCTTAACTCCGAGGGGGCTGTTTTTT.

The chain joins TRBV5-5 to TRBJ2-1, with a tentative D call TRBD2 (6 bases). Trimming removed 2 bases from V and 3 bases from J, with 12 bases in between. Germline loops: CDR1 SGHKS, CDR2 YYEKEE (reference sequence). This CDR3 contains 15 residues. DNA of the CDR3: TGTGCCAGCAGCTTCTCTAGCGCCTTCTACAATGAGCAGTTCTTC. Translated, it gives CASSFSSAFYNEQFF.

This clone was picked up a small number of times. The chain links TRBV19 to TRBJ1-5; TRBD1 is a possible D gene (5 bases). V shed 5 bases and J shed 9 bases, with 11 bases lying between them. Germline-derived CDR1 and CDR2 are LNHDA and SQIVND (reference sequence). The CDR3 covers 12 residues. CDR3 nucleotides: TGTGCCAGTAGTCTTTGGGGGGGGCCCCAGCATTTT. It codes for CASSLWGGPQHF.

This chain joins TRBV19 and TRBJ2-5; 7 nucleotides line up with TRBD1. The CDR3 sequence is 15 residues long. Germline CDR1 and CDR2: LNHDA and SQIVND (reference sequence). V lost 6 bases, J lost 3 bases, and 10 bases stayed unmatched. The CDR3 here is CASSDIRTGKETQYF. Here the CDR3 DNA reads TGTGCCAGTAGCGATATCCGGACAGGAAAAGAGACCCAGTACTTC.

The chain joins TRBV5-1 to TRBJ2-1, with TRBD2 identical over 7 bases. This CDR3 is 16 amino acids long. Trimming at V came to 0 bases and at J to 4 bases, leaving 7 bases not matched to a gene. Looked up from germline, CDR1 is SGHRS and CDR2 is YFSETQ. As DNA, the CDR3 is TGCGCCAGCAGCTTGGGTGGAGCGGGGACTTACAATGAGCAGTTCTTC. Translating it yields CASSLGGAGTYNEQFF.

The genes are TRBV6-2 or TRBV6-3 and TRBJ2-2; 11 bases match TRBD1. Germline values: CDR1 MNHEY, CDR2 SVGEGT. Trimming removed 2 bases from V and 3 bases from J; junction bases left unmatched: 8. The CDR3 length is 18 residues. The CDR3 region is CASSYPTGQGVYTGELFF. The CDR3 DNA is TGTGCCAGCAGTTACCCCACGGGACAGGGGGTATACACCGGGGAGCTGTTTTTT.

V is TRBV7-8 and J is TRBJ1-1; D unclear. V lost 2 bases to trimming and J lost 0 bases, with 4 bases between them. The CDR3 is 13 residues long. Per germline, CDR1 SGHVS and CDR2 FQNEAQ. CDR3 nucleotide sequence: TGTGCCAGCAGCTTACTTATGAACACTGAAGCTTTCTTT. Protein sequence: CASSLLMNTEAFF. Full variable domain (missing parts from reference TRBV7-8 and TRBJ1-1): GAGVSQSPRYKVAKRGQDVALRCDPISGHVSLFWYQQALGQGPEFLTYFQNEAQLDKSGLPSDRFFAERPEGSVSTLKIQRTQQEDSAVYLCASSLLMNTEAFFGQGTRLTVV.

The chain uses TRBV30 and TRBJ1-3; D is uncertain. The CDR3 extends over 16 amino acids. V lost 3 bases and J lost 7, with 22 bases in between. Germline assignment: CDR1 GTSNPN and CDR2 SVGIG (reference sequence). This chain's CDR3 is CAWSRPAGRLGNTIYF. CDR3 nucleotides: TGTGCCTGGAGCCGCCCTGCGGGCCGCCTGGGGAACACCATATATTTT. Together with reference TRBV30 and TRBJ1-3, the CDR3 gives the full variable domain: SQTIHQWPATLVQPVGSPLSLECTVEGTSNPNLYWYRQAAGRGLQLLFYSVGIGQISSEVPQNLSASRPQDRQFILSSKKLLLSDSGFYLCAWSRPAGRLGNTIYFGEGSWLTVV.

The rearrangement uses TRBV5-4 and TRBJ2-5; the D is unclear. This CDR3 spans 13 amino acids. V was pared by 2 bases and J by 5 bases, with 10 bases between. CDR1 is SGHNT and CDR2 is YYREEE in the germline V gene (reference sequence). Here the CDR3 reads CASSLKHRETQYF. The CDR3 region has the DNA TGTGCCAGCAGCTTAAAACACCGCGAGACCCAGTACTTC.

V and J are TRBV3-1 (or the pseudogene TRBV3-2) and TRBJ2-7; 11 bases match TRBD2. Per germline, CDR1 LGHDT and CDR2 YNNKEL (reference sequence). CDR3 length: 17 residues. The V segment lost 3 bases and the J segment 3 bases; nucleotides outside the gene matches: 10. CDR3 residues: CASSHRKTSGRIYEQYF. DNA for the CDR3: TGTGCCAGCAGCCATAGAAAAACTAGCGGGAGAATCTACGAGCAGTACTTC.

The rearrangement links TRBV6-2 or TRBV6-3 to TRBJ2-5; TRBD2 agrees at 14 bases. CDR3 size: 18 residues. Germline assignment: CDR1 MNHEY and CDR2 SVGEGT. V shed 2 bases and J 3 bases; nucleotides not matched to a gene: 8. CDR3 sequence reads: CASSYPIQGLAGEETQYF. The CDR3 DNA sequence: TGTGCCAGCAGTTACCCCATCCAGGGACTAGCGGGAGAAGAGACCCAGTACTTC.

This chain joins TRBV3-1 (or the pseudogene TRBV3-2) and TRBJ1-2; D possibly corresponds to TRBD1 (6 bases). CDR3 length equals 15 residues. V lost 4 bases and J lost 1, with 13 bases in between. Germline CDR1 reads LGHDT; CDR2 reads YNNKEL (reference sequence). This CDR3 reads CASSPMDSRNYGYTF. The CDR3 nucleotides read TGTGCCAGCAGCCCGATGGACAGTCGTAACTATGGCTACACCTTC.

The gene calls are TRBV2 and TRBJ1-4; the D gene is possibly TRBD1 (6 bases). Germline-derived CDR1 and CDR2 are SNHLY and FYNNEI. Trimming took 5 bases from V and 5 from J, leaving 12 bases between them. This CDR3 is 14 amino acids long. In DNA form, the CDR3 reads TGTGCCAGCAGTTCCTGGACAGCGAATGAAAAACTGTTTTTT. Translated, it gives CASSSWTANEKLFF.

The rearrangement joins TRBV29-1 to TRBJ2-3, with 12 bases matching TRBD2. The CDR3 extends over 16 amino acids. Trimming took 4 bases from V and 6 from J; bases not matched to a gene: 11. From germline, CDR1 is SQVTM and CDR2 ANQGSEA. CDR3 DNA sequence: TGCAGCGTTGGTCTAGCGGGAGGGCAGATTACGGATACGCAGTATTTT. Translated, it gives CSVGLAGGQITDTQYF.

This sequence joins TRBV12-3 or TRBV12-4 and TRBJ1-1; tentatively, D is TRBD1 (5 bases). The CDR3 spans 13 residues. Trimming took off 3 bases at V and 11 bases at J, with 16 bases between the two ends. This CDR3 reads CASSLWQGFLAFF. For the CDR3, the DNA is TGTGCCAGCAGTTTGTGGCAGGGTTTTCTCGCTTTCTTT.

The rearrangement uses TRBV30 and TRBJ2-5; TRBD2 matches 8 bases. With V trimmed by 1 base and J by 2 bases, 6 bases remained unmatched. The CDR3 runs 15 residues. Germline V gene sequence: CDR1 GTSNPN, CDR2 SVGIG (reference sequence). CDR3 in DNA: TGTGCCTGGAGTGAGTTGCGGGGGGTTCAAGAGACCCAGTACTTC. It is translated as CAWSELRGVQETQYF.

The chain uses TRBV29-1 and TRBJ1-2; the D gene is possibly TRBD1 (5 bases). Germline CDR1 reads SQVTM; CDR2 reads ANQGSEA. CDR3 size: 15 residues. The V end lost 0 bases, the J end lost 3 bases, and 14 bases lay between the germline ends. The CDR3: CSVEDRGFFDYGYTF. The CDR3 coding sequence is TGCAGCGTTGAAGATCGGGGGTTCTTCGACTATGGCTACACCTTC.

The chain has TRBV3-1 (or the pseudogene TRBV3-2) and TRBJ1-1, with TRBD1 as a possible D gene (5 bases). Germline V gene data show CDR1 as LGHDT and CDR2 as YNNKEL (reference sequence). The ends were cut back, 5 bases at V and 0 bases at J, with 13 bases in the middle. The CDR3 contains 15 residues. CDR3 in DNA: TGTGCCAGCAGCTACCTAGACAGAATGAACACTGAAGCTTTCTTT. This encodes CASSYLDRMNTEAFF.

This clone has a single count. The gene calls are TRBV6-6 and TRBJ1-3, with a tentative D call TRBD1 (6 bases). The V gene's germline CDR1 is MNHNY and CDR2 SVGAGI (reference sequence). Trimming pared 6 bases from V and 2 bases from J, leaving 14 bases between. The CDR3 extends over 15 amino acids. The CDR3 coding sequence is TGTGCCAGCAGCCATTGGGGGGGCGCTGGAAACACCATATATTTT. It is translated as CASSHWGGAGNTIYF.

The chain recombines TRBV6-1 with TRBJ2-7, with D possibly TRBD1 on 5 matching bases. Trimming shortened V by 2 bases and J by 4 bases, and 18 bases separated the two germline ends. Germline-derived CDR1 and CDR2 are MNHNS and SASEGT. The length of the CDR3 is 16 residues. In nucleotides, the CDR3 is TGTGCCAGCAGTGAACGATCCTCCAGGGAACGGTACGAGCAGTACTTC. Protein product: CASSERSSRERYEQYF.

This clone was counted a few times. The germline gene is not matched at one end of the junction; a read error may be the cause. This chain joins TRBV3-1 (or the pseudogene TRBV3-2) and TRBJ1-2; 7 nucleotides line up with TRBD1. The CDR3 consists of 13 residues. Germline-derived CDR1 and CDR2 are LGHDT and YNNKEL (reference sequence). The CDR3 protein is CASSRDRDPQAVF. Written as DNA, the CDR3 is TGTGCCAGCAGCCGCGACAGGGATCCACAAGCCGTATTC.

The genes are TRBV11-2 and TRBJ2-6; D ambiguous. V lost 4 bases to trimming and J lost 7 bases, with 8 bases between them. Per the germline V gene, CDR1 is SGHAT and CDR2 is FQNNGV. The CDR3 length is 13 residues. Here the CDR3 DNA reads TGTGCCAGCAGCTACCGAGTAGCCAACGTCCTGACTTTC. Translated, it gives CASSYRVANVLTF.

This chain links TRBV5-1 with TRBJ1-1; 8 bases match TRBD1. The trim removed 4 bases at V and 0 bases at J, leaving 14 bases unmatched. Per the germline V gene, CDR1 is SGHRS and CDR2 is YFSETQ. CDR3 length: 18 residues. The CDR3 coding sequence is TGCGCCAGCAGCCCCGCGAGTCCCGGGACAGGATTGAACACTGAAGCTTTCTTT. Translating gives CASSPASPGTGLNTEAFF.

In DNA form, the CDR3 reads TGTGCCAGTAGTATCCTACAGACGCGTCGAGGCTACACCTTC. Translating gives CASSILQTRRGYTF. The V call is TRBV19, the J call TRBJ1-2; D ambiguous. CDR3 length equals 14 residues. Looked up from germline, CDR1 is LNHDA and CDR2 is SQIVND (reference sequence). V was trimmed by 3 bases and J by 8 bases, leaving 16 bases between them.

This chain uses TRBV7-3 with TRBJ1-6; 9 bases line up with TRBD1. Germline V gene lookup returns CDR1 SGHTA and CDR2 FQGTGA. V trimming: 6 bases; J trimming: 7 bases; junction bases outside the gene matches: 7. The CDR3 length is 15 residues. In nucleotides, the CDR3 is TGTGCCAGCAGTTCCGGACAGGGGAGCAATTCACCCCTCCACTTT. Translating gives CASSSGQGSNSPLHF.

The CDR3 DNA sequence: TGCGCCAGCAGCTCCTCCGCCCGGGACAGGGCCAACAATGAGCAGTTCTTC. It is translated as CASSSSARDRANNEQFF. The chain combines TRBV5-1 with TRBJ2-1; the match to TRBD1 covers 9 bases. CDR3 length equals 17 residues. The germline gives CDR1 SGHRS, CDR2 YFSETQ. The ends lost 3 bases at V and 5 bases at J; junction bases unmatched: 12.

This chain joins TRBV4-1 and TRBJ2-5; 10 nucleotides line up with TRBD2. With 0 bases clipped from V and 1 base from J, the junction kept 11 bases outside the gene matches. Germline loops: CDR1 MGHRA, CDR2 YSYEKL. This CDR3 region has 19 residues. The CDR3 reads CASSQEKASGGGFQETQYF. The CDR3 DNA is TGCGCCAGCAGCCAAGAAAAGGCTAGCGGGGGAGGTTTCCAAGAGACCCAGTACTTC.

The rearrangement joins TRBV28 to TRBJ2-3; D is ambiguous. CDR1 MDHEN and CDR2 SYDVKM come from the germline V gene. Trimming took 5 bases from V and 0 from J, leaving 18 bases between them. The CDR3 is 17 amino acids. CDR3 amino acids: CASSPPLKSTSTDTQYF. The CDR3 coding sequence is TGTGCCAGCAGTCCTCCTCTAAAAAGCACTAGCACAGATACGCAGTATTTT.

The chain recombines TRBV3-1 (or the pseudogene TRBV3-2) with TRBJ1-6; tentatively, D is TRBD1 (6 bases). V was trimmed by 2 bases and J by 7 bases, leaving 15 bases between them. The germline V gene encodes CDR1 LGHDT and CDR2 YNNKEL (reference sequence). CDR3 length equals 16 residues. In DNA form, the CDR3 reads TGTGCCAGCAGCCAATTCGACAGGATAGCGAATTCACCCCTCCACTTT. Its translation: CASSQFDRIANSPLHF.